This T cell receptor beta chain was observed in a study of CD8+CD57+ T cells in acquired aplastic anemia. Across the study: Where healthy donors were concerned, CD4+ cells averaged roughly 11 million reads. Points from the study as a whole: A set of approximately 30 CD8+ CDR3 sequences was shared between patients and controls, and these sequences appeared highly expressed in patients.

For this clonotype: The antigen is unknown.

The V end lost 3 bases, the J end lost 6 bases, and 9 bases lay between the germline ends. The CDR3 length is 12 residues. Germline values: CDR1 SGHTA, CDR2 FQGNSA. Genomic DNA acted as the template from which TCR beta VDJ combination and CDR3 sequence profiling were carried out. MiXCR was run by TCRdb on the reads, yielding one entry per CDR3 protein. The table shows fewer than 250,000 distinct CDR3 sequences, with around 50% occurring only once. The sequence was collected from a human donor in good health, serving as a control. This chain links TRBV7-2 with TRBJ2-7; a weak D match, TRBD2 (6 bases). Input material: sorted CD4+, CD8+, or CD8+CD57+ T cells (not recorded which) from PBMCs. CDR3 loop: CASSFPAGEQYF. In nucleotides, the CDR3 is TGTGCCAGCAGCTTTCCAGCGGGCGAGCAGTACTTC.